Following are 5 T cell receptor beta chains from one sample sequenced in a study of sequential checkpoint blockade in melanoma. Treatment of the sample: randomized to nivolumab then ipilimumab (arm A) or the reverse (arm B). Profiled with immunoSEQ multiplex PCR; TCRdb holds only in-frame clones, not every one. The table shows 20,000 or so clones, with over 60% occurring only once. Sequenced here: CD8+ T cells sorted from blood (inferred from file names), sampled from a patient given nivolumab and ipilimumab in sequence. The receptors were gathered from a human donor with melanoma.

CDR3 DNA: TGTGCCACCAGCAGGAGGGCAACTAGCGGATTCTACGAGCAGTACTTC. Translated: CATSRRATSGFYEQYF. The chain carries TRBV15 and TRBJ2-7; TRBD2 agrees at 8 bases. There are 16 residues in the CDR3. V lost 3 bases, J lost 3 bases, and 10 bases stayed unmatched. Per germline, CDR1 LNHNV and CDR2 YYDKDF (reference sequence).

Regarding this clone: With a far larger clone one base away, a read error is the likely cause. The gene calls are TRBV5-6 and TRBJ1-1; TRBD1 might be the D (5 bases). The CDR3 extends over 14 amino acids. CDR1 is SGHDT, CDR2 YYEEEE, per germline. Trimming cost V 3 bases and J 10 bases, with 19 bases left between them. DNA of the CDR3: TGTGCCAGCAGCTCTTATCCCGACCCCGGGGGAGCTTTCTTT. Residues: CASSSYPDPGGAFF.

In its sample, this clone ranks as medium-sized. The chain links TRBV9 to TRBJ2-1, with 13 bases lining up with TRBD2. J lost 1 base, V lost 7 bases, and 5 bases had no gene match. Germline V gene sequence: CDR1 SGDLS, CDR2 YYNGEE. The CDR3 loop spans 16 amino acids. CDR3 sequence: CASAGTSGMSYNEQFF. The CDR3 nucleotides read TGTGCCAGCGCTGGGACTAGCGGGATGTCCTACAATGAGCAGTTCTTC.

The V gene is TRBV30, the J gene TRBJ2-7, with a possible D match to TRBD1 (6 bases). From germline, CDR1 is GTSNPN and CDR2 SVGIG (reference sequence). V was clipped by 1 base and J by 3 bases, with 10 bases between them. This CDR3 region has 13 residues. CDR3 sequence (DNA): TGTGCCTGGAGTGATGTACAGGGCTACGAGCAGTACTTC. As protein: CAWSDVQGYEQYF.

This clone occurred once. The CDR3 DNA sequence: TGTGCCAGCAGCTTAGATCGGGGGGCGATCCACGAGCAGTACTTC. Residues: CASSLDRGAIHEQYF. The chain employs TRBV7-8 and TRBJ2-7, with D perhaps matching TRBD2 (7 bases). With 1 base removed from V and 5 bases from J, the gap between germline ends came to 15 bases. This CDR3 region has 15 residues. Germline CDR1 and CDR2: SGHVS and FQNEAQ.